These 27 T cell receptor beta chains were all obtained from the same sample, sequenced in a study of CD8 T cells in ankylosing spondylitis. TCRdb re-called the 5' RACE reads with MiXCR, one entry per CDR3 protein. Of some 130,000 distinct CDR3 sequences listed, about 6.7% were seen once; the top ten hold 9.5% to 15%. The material sequenced was blood, either unsorted or a sorted T cell fraction (not recorded which). These receptors came from a female donor with ankylosing spondylitis or in good health (not recorded which).

The table lists this clonotype with a few counts. The rearrangement links TRBV7-9 to TRBJ2-5, with 9 bases identical to TRBD2. Per the germline V gene, CDR1 is SEHNR and CDR2 is FQNEAQ (reference sequence). J gave up 4 bases and V 0 bases, and 9 bases lay outside the gene matches. The CDR3 contains 17 residues. In nucleotides, the CDR3 is TGTGCCAGCAGCTTAGCGGGCCTTAGCGGGGGCCGAGAGACCCAGTACTTC. As protein: CASSLAGLSGGRETQYF.

V is TRBV11-2 and J is TRBJ1-1, with 8 bases that match TRBD1. CDR3 size: 14 residues. V lost 4 bases to trimming and J lost 5 bases; unmatched junction nucleotides: 6. Germline lookup yields CDR1 SGHAT and CDR2 FQNNGV. This chain's CDR3 is CASSSLTGATEAFF. For the CDR3, the DNA is TGTGCCAGCAGCTCGCTGACAGGGGCGACTGAAGCTTTCTTT.

This clonotype was recorded many times. The rearrangement joins TRBV11-2 to TRBJ2-5, with TRBD2 matching 8 bases. V lost 2 bases to trimming and J lost 1 base; unmatched junction nucleotides: 6. Germline V gives CDR1 SGHAT, CDR2 FQNNGV. The CDR3 spans 16 residues. CDR3 in amino acids: CASSLLRGGLQETQYF. The CDR3 coding sequence is TGTGCCAGCAGCTTACTACGCGGGGGGCTCCAAGAGACCCAGTACTTC.

There are many counts of this clonotype. The chain employs TRBV10-3 and TRBJ2-1; the match to TRBD2 covers 8 bases. Trimming cost V 7 bases and J 2 bases; bases outside gene matches: 13. The germline V gene encodes CDR1 ENHRY and CDR2 SYGVKD. CDR3 length equals 17 residues. The CDR3 is CAITPLLAGDAYNEQFF. The DNA for the CDR3 is TGTGCCATCACCCCCCTCCTAGCGGGTGACGCCTACAATGAGCAGTTCTTC.

This clonotype was seen many times. The chain combines TRBV24-1 with TRBJ1-6; 11 bases are a match to TRBD1. CDR3 size: 16 residues. Trimming removed 4 bases from V and 8 bases from J; junction bases left unmatched: 6. CDR1 and CDR2 (germline): KGHDR, SFDVKD. Here the CDR3 DNA reads TGTGCCACCAGTGACCGGACAGGGGGCTTAGATTCACCCCTCCACTTT. Its protein is CATSDRTGGLDSPLHF.

This clonotype appeared many times. The rearrangement uses TRBV28 and TRBJ1-2; D remains ambiguous. Trimming left V 5 bases short and J 4 bases short, with 8 bases between. Germline loops: CDR1 MDHEN, CDR2 SYDVKM. CDR3 length: 12 residues. The CDR3 loop is CASSPTVYGYTF. Here the CDR3 DNA reads TGTGCCAGCAGTCCTACCGTCTATGGCTACACCTTC.

This clonotype came up many times. The genes are TRBV27 and TRBJ1-2; tentative D call: TRBD1 (5 bases). Germline V CDR1 and CDR2: MNHEY, SMNVEV (reference sequence). The CDR3 is 14 amino acids. V shed 5 bases and J shed 6 bases, with 16 bases lying between them. CDR3 loop: CASSHQSGGDGYTF. CDR3 bases: TGTGCCAGCAGTCACCAGTCGGGAGGGGATGGCTACACCTTC.

This clonotype was seen ten or more times. The chain uses TRBV12-3 or TRBV12-4 and TRBJ2-3, with D perhaps TRBD1 or TRBD2 (5 bases each). The CDR3 is made up of 15 amino acids. V was clipped by 6 bases and J by 4 bases, with 17 bases between them. CDR3 nucleotides: TGTGCCAGCAGCCGCCAAGGGCAGGGACCAGATACGCAGTATTTT. Translation: CASSRQGQGPDTQYF.

This clonotype has just a few counts. This rearrangement joins TRBV12-3 or TRBV12-4 to TRBJ2-3; D is undetermined. V was shortened by 6 bases and J by 4 bases, with 5 bases between the two germline ends. This CDR3 has 11 amino acids. CDR3 in DNA: TGTGCCAGCAGGGCCTCAGATACGCAGTATTTT. Amino acids: CASRASDTQYF.

This clonotype has a count of ten or more. The gene calls are TRBV4-1 and TRBJ1-2, with a possible D match to TRBD1 (5 bases). The CDR3 is 18 residues long. Per the germline V gene, CDR1 is MGHRA and CDR2 is YSYEKL. V lost 4 bases, J lost 2 bases, and 23 bases lay in between. The CDR3 sequence: CASSPGRERGLKNYGYTF. In DNA, the CDR3 is TGCGCCAGCAGCCCTGGAAGGGAGCGGGGGTTAAAAAACTATGGCTACACCTTC.

In this sample, this clonotype turned up many times. The rearrangement links TRBV29-1 to TRBJ1-2; TRBD1 aligns across 8 bases. Germline CDR1 SQVTM, CDR2 ANQGSEA. V was clipped by 8 bases and J by 2 bases; unmatched bases: 4. CDR3 length equals 12 residues. CDR3 nucleotide sequence: TGCAGCACGGGACAGGTCAACTATGGCTACACCTTC. It is translated as CSTGQVNYGYTF. The variable domain in full, completed from reference TRBV29-1 and TRBJ1-2, reads SAVISQKPSRDICQRGTSLTIQCQVDSQVTMMFWYRQQPGQSLTLIATANQGSEATYESGFVIDKFPISRPNLTFSTLTVSNMSPEDSSIYLCSTGQVNYGYTFGSGTRLTVV.

This clonotype was counted many times. J is TRBJ2-2 and V is TRBV6-6; D unclear. V shed 8 bases and J shed 6 bases, with 7 bases lying between them. The CDR3 spans 11 residues. Germline V gives CDR1 MNHNY, CDR2 SVGAGI (reference sequence). Here the CDR3 reads CASADAGELFF. CDR3 nucleotide sequence: TGTGCCAGCGCAGATGCCGGGGAGCTGTTTTTT.

The CDR3 is CASSTGEGGETQYF. The DNA of the CDR3 is TGTGCCAGCAGCACCGGAGAAGGTGGAGAGACCCAGTACTTC. The rearrangement links TRBV7-6 to TRBJ2-5; no definite D call. The CDR3 has 14 amino acids. V was trimmed by 5 bases and J by 4 bases, leaving 14 bases between them. Per germline, CDR1 SGHVS and CDR2 FNYEAQ.

At least ten counts were recorded for this clonotype. The chain has TRBV9 and TRBJ2-3; D uncertain. The germline V gene encodes CDR1 SGDLS and CDR2 YYNGEE. V was clipped by 0 bases and J by 2 bases, with 7 bases between them. The CDR3 is made up of 14 amino acids. Written as DNA, the CDR3 is TGTGCCAGCAGCGTAGCAGGAAACACAGATACGCAGTATTTT. It yields the protein CASSVAGNTDTQYF.

This clonotype showed up many times. The chain joins TRBV4-1 to TRBJ1-2, with 10 nucleotides matching TRBD1. The J segment lost 4 bases and the V segment lost 2 bases, leaving 7 bases of the junction unmatched. This CDR3 region has 16 residues. Germline values: CDR1 MGHRA, CDR2 YSYEKL. The CDR3 nucleotides read TGCGCCAGCAGCCAACGAGGGACAGGGGTTTCCTATGGCTACACCTTC. Protein: CASSQRGTGVSYGYTF.

This clonotype occurred many times. This rearrangement joins TRBV20-1 to TRBJ2-6; D is possibly TRBD1 (6 bases). Trimming shortened V by 5 bases and J by 3 bases, and 14 bases separated the two germline ends. Per germline, CDR1 DFQATT and CDR2 SNEGSKA (reference sequence). The CDR3 has 15 amino acids. CDR3 sequence: CSAFSRGFGANVLTF. The CDR3 bases are TGCAGTGCTTTTTCCAGGGGATTTGGGGCCAACGTCCTGACTTTC.

This clonotype was seen many times. A junction end diverges from the germline sequence, so it may reflect a read error. The rearrangement joins TRBV29-1 to TRBJ2-7; D is unresolved. Germline lookup yields CDR1 SQVTM and CDR2 ANQGSEA. The CDR3 is 13 residues long. CDR3 in amino acids: CSVEPDGPYERYF. The CDR3 coding sequence is TGCAGCGTTGAGCCGGACGGCCCCTACGAGCGGTACTTC.

Many counts were recorded for this clonotype. This rearrangement joins TRBV9 to TRBJ2-1; D not resolved. CDR1 is SGDLS and CDR2 is YYNGEE in the germline V gene. Trimming removed 3 bases from V and 11 bases from J, with 24 bases in between. The CDR3 has 16 amino acids. DNA of the CDR3: TGTGCCAGCAGCGCAGACGGTCGCCCGACTGTGGGGAAGCAGTTCTTC. This sequence encodes CASSADGRPTVGKQFF.

Ten or more counts support this clonotype. The chain is built from TRBV5-1 and TRBJ1-2; D ambiguous. Germline V CDR1 and CDR2: SGHRS, YFSETQ. CDR3 length: 12 amino acids. Trimming left V 5 bases short and J 3 bases short, with 8 bases between. CDR3 sequence: CASRRGDYGYTF. The CDR3 DNA sequence: TGCGCCAGCAGGCGTGGCGACTATGGCTACACCTTC.

This clonotype was detected only a few times. V is TRBV3-1 and J is TRBJ2-7; possibly TRBD2 for D (6 bases). This CDR3 has 13 amino acids. The germline CDR1 and CDR2 sequences are LGHDT and YNNKEL (reference sequence). The V gene lost 4 bases and the J gene lost 3 bases, with 10 bases spanning the gap. CDR3 amino acids: CASSPWRGYEQYF. CDR3 DNA: TGTGCCAGCAGCCCGTGGAGGGGCTACGAGCAGTACTTC.

This clonotype appeared a single time. The chain couples TRBV5-4 to TRBJ2-7, with TRBD1 identical over 8 bases. This CDR3 is built from 16 residues. The ends lost 0 bases at V and 1 base at J; junction bases unmatched: 6. From germline, CDR1 is SGHNT and CDR2 YYREEE (reference sequence). The CDR3 coding sequence is TGTGCCAGCAGCTTGGGATCCTGGACAGGGTCCTACGAGCAGTACTTC. Encoded protein: CASSLGSWTGSYEQYF.

This clonotype was recorded many times. The V and J genes are TRBV19 and TRBJ1-2, with TRBD1 matching over 7 bases. Per the germline V gene, CDR1 is LNHDA and CDR2 is SQIVND (reference sequence). This CDR3 has 15 residues. With V trimmed by 6 bases and J by 2 bases, 9 bases remained unmatched. The CDR3 region is CASSPDRASNYGYTF. Here the CDR3 DNA reads TGTGCCAGTAGCCCCGACAGGGCCAGCAACTATGGCTACACCTTC.

In its sample, this clonotype was seen many times. The chain recombines TRBV6-5 with TRBJ1-4; D may be TRBD1 (5 bases). The ends were cut back, 5 bases at V and 8 bases at J, with 15 bases in the middle. Germline V lookup: CDR1 MNHEY, CDR2 SVGAGI. This CDR3 has 14 residues. CDR3 region: CASSNRFGGEKLFF. For the CDR3, the DNA is TGTGCCAGCAGTAACAGGTTCGGGGGAGAAAAACTGTTTTTT.

Ten or more counts support this clonotype. This chain connects TRBV12-3 or TRBV12-4 to TRBJ2-1; D gene unclear. V was shortened by 2 bases and J by 0 bases, with 14 bases between the two germline ends. The CDR3 has 17 residues. The CDR3 loop reads CASSLWDWGSSYNEQFF. DNA of the CDR3: TGTGCCAGCAGTTTATGGGATTGGGGAAGCTCCTACAATGAGCAGTTCTTC.

Ten or more counts support this clonotype. The chain couples TRBV20-1 to TRBJ1-4; D is perhaps TRBD1 (6 bases). CDR3 length equals 14 residues. In germline, CDR1 is DFQATT, CDR2 SNEGSKA (reference sequence). Deletions cut 6 bases from V and 4 bases from J, with 15 bases between. The CDR3 protein is CSAPGGAVNEKLFF. CDR3 coding DNA: TGCAGTGCCCCTGGGGGGGCTGTTAATGAAAAACTGTTTTTT.

Note on this clonotype: Compared with germline, one end of the junction differs, possibly owing to a read error. The genes are TRBV7-7 and TRBJ2-1; D is ambiguous. Germline V lookup: CDR1 SSHAT, CDR2 FNYEAQ (reference sequence). The CDR3 loop spans 13 amino acids. CDR3 coding DNA: TGTGCTAGCAGCTCATCAGGATACAATGAGCAGTTCTTC. Its protein is CASSSSGYNEQFF.

In its sample, this clonotype was seen many times. The chain is built from TRBV5-1 and TRBJ2-2; 12 bases align to TRBD1. Germline trimming cut 3 bases from V and 4 bases from J; bases unmatched to any gene: 4. The length of the CDR3 is 16 residues. In germline, CDR1 is SGHRS, CDR2 YFSETQ. Written as DNA, the CDR3 is TGCGCCAGCAGCTCGGGGACAGGGGGCTTCACCGGGGAGCTGTTTTTT. It yields the protein CASSSGTGGFTGELFF.